This record concerns one T cell receptor (beta chain) sequence. Original processing notes: Reference gene primers were amplified, and this amplification served to estimate nucleated cell counts. Sequencing was performed with immunoSEQ multiplex PCR; in TCRdb, only in-frame clones are kept and a portion is missing. The V and J calls and clone size come from that table; D and trimming were worked out from the DNA. This table holds over 200,000 clones, approximately 86% found once. Participants had their cohort set by participant-reported clinical history. This entry belongs to a study of blood T cell repertoires in COVID-19. For the study at large: PBMCs, B-cell-depleted T cells, or T cells were the source of the cDNA or gDNA that made up the material.

V gave up 6 bases and J gave up 7 bases, with 19 bases separating them. The CDR3 totals 15 residues. The clonotype was recovered from a woman in her thirties who had been exposed to COVID-19. The chain employs TRBV23-1 and TRBJ2-1; D is possibly TRBD2 (6 bases). TRBV23-1 belongs to the ORF category, with a function that is uncertain. The sequenced sample consisted of PBMCs or T cells enriched from blood (not recorded which). In DNA form, the CDR3 reads TGCGCCAGCAGCCCAAGGTTCAAAGGGAGGAATGAGCAGTTCTTC. Its protein is CASSPRFKGRNEQFF.